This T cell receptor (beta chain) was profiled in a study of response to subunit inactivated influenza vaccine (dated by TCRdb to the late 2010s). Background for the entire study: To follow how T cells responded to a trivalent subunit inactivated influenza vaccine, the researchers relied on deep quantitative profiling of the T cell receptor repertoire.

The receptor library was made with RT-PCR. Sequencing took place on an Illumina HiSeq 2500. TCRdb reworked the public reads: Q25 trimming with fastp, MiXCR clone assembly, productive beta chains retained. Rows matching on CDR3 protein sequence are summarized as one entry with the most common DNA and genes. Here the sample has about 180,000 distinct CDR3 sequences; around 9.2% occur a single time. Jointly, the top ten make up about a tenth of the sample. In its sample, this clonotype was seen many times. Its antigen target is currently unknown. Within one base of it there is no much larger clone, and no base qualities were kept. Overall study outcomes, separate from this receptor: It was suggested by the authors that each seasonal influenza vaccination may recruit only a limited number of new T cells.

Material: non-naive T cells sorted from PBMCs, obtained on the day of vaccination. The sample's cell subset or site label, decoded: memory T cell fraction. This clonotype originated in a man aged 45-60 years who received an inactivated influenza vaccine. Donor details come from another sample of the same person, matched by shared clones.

DNA sequence: TGCAGCGTTGAAGATCCGGGACAGCCTTACAATGAGCAGTTCTTC. This gives the protein CSVEDPGQPYNEQFF. The sequence is built from TRBV29-1 and TRBJ2-1; 7 central bases correspond to TRBD1. CDR1 and CDR2 were assigned from the germline V gene as SQVTM and ANQGSEA. The CDR3 has 15 amino acids, counting the end cysteine and phenylalanine. Only the CDR3 part of the read is kept: 45 bases, read in frame from the first base. Compared with germline, V lacks 0 bases and J lacks 4 bases; bases without a gene match: 6.